This T cell receptor (beta chain) was retrieved from a study of blood T cells in healthy people across ages. Alongside a J-beta primer mix, a sample-barcoded 5' primer served in a second PCR lasting about 7 to 11 cycles. Each CDR3 protein gets one entry after TCRdb re-called the 5' RACE reads with MiXCR. The sample includes 1.5 million to 2 million distinct CDR3 sequences, around half seen only once; the top ten take over 2%. This TCR was recovered from a woman aged 40 to 50 in good health. The sequenced sample was blood.

The CDR3 here is CASSLIGGSETQYF. The DNA for the CDR3 is TGTGCCAGCAGCTTAATCGGGGGGAGCGAGACCCAGTACTTC. The V gene is TRBV7-8, the J gene TRBJ2-5; 7 bases agree with TRBD2. Trimming at V came to 2 bases and at J to 5 bases, leaving 5 bases not matched to a gene. The CDR3 sequence is 14 residues long. Germline assignment: CDR1 SGHVS and CDR2 FQNEAQ. Combining the CDR3 with reference TRBV7-8 and TRBJ2-5 gives the whole variable domain GAGVSQSPRYKVAKRGQDVALRCDPISGHVSLFWYQQALGQGPEFLTYFQNEAQLDKSGLPSDRFFAERPEGSVSTLKIQRTQQEDSAVYLCASSLIGGSETQYFGPGTRLLVL.